Sequencing of this T cell receptor beta chain was carried out in a study of cytomegalovirus exposure and HLA in healthy donors (dated by TCRdb to 2015 to 2018). Some background on the complete study: An earlier analysis of a few hundred of the donors reported around 280 Gb of sequence data and 95 million to 130 million unique TCR beta sequences obtained from some 170 million T cells. HLA typing included class I and class II loci at four-digit resolution. The study aimed to test whether signatures of past pathogen exposure could be identified by cataloging public T cell receptors. Besides the first cohort of roughly 700 subjects, a separate validation cohort made up of 120 or so different subjects was used. Roughly five DR-DQ haplotypes were handled as single units for association and clustering because linkage in the cohort was strong. In a later analysis, previously published TCR beta repertoires from some 640 donors were re-analyzed and high-resolution HLA genotyping was added so that TCR occurrence patterns could be studied. An earlier analysis of fewer than 700 of the donors applied high-throughput TCR beta sequencing to assess whether each TCR beta V gene segment acted as functional or pseudogenic. A later genetic analysis used genome-wide SNP genotypes for about 65% of the 666 donors, treating that subset as a discovery cohort. All discovery cohort repertoires had been generated on a single sequencing platform. An early release covering 550 to 700 HLA-typed donors comprised about 310 gigabases of sequencing data and tens of millions of unique TCR sequences. The study profiled the T cell repertoires of about 640 subjects by immunosequencing and related them to cytomegalovirus serostatus. Typing coverage varied by locus: roughly 620-640 donors for A, B, C, DRB1 and DQB1; some 520 for DQA1; nearly 610 for DPA1; fewer than 480 for DPB1. Rather than using new phenotypic data, the later analysis identified candidate immune exposures from TCR beta sequences and from how often those sequences occurred across donors. Among 300 to 450 genotyped donors of the cohort, an average of roughly 240,000 unique TCR beta nucleotide sequences were sequenced per donor, roughly 18% of them non-productive. The study combined high-throughput TCR immunosequencing, statistical association of individual TCRs with disease status, and machine learning to predict cytomegalovirus infection status. The genetic ancestry cluster associated with self-reported Caucasian donors included about four fifths of the 300 to 450 genotyped donors. Alongside the repertoire data, information on donor age, sex, ethnicity and CMV serostatus was compiled.

The library was built by means of the immunoSEQ multiplex PCR assay. For the multiplex PCR, a mixture combining 60 forward primers for TCR Vbeta segments and 13 reverse primers for TCR Jbeta segments was used. The CDR3 region of rearranged TCR beta genes was amplified from genomic DNA by a multiplex PCR assay. Amplified TCR beta libraries were sequenced as 87-base-pair reads on the Illumina HiSeq System. As for the original processing: In a later analysis, tens of millions of unique TCR beta chains were counted across the roughly 610 repertoires, and approximately 11 million of these chains were shared by at least two donors. A nearest-neighbor algorithm error-corrected the raw reads and collapsed the reads into unique sequences, merging closely related sequences to remove PCR and sequencing errors. Alignment of CDR3 sequences to IMGT reference sequences was used to assign V, D and J gene segments. For a sequence to be retained, at least a six-nucleotide match to both a V gene segment and a J gene segment was required. Rearrangements were classified as productive when the CDR3 lacked stop codons and remained in frame with V and J, and all other rearrangements were classified as non-productive. Following IMGT convention, CDR3 was defined as the stretch from the second conserved V-encoded cysteine to the conserved J-encoded phenylalanine. The earlier analysis of fewer than 750 of the donors excluded sequences that lacked an unambiguous match to a single V gene segment. An earlier analysis of roughly 590 of the donors called V segments functional above 56.7% productive rearrangements and segregating when the between-donor standard deviation exceeded 5%. A statistical classification framework was developed to diagnose cytomegalovirus status using the catalog of TCR beta chain sequences. V and J gene assignment, in a later analysis, came from comparing TCR nucleotide sequences with IMGT/GENE-DB human TR gene sequences. In a later analysis, CDR3 sequences and most-parsimonious VDJ recombination scenarios were assigned using the TCRdist pipeline. A later analysis defined each TCR beta chain by its CDR3 amino acid sequence plus V-gene family, and excluded reads lacking a unique V-gene family. To address suspected cross-contamination and a sequencing artifact, a later analysis removed approximately 590 highly shared, low-generation-probability nucleotide sequences. A later analysis calculated a clonal expansion index for each public chain from normalized within-repertoire ranks of inferred template counts. In a later analysis, generation probabilities were computed with a VDJ recombination model fitted to out-of-frame rearrangements, and the resulting probabilities were checked against IGoR. In a later analysis, TCR-TCR, TCR-HLA and TCR-CMV co-occurrence was scored with hypergeometric tests, and a repertoire-size bias correction was applied to TCR pairs. To estimate false discovery rates, a later analysis permuted the HLA or CMV assignments 20 times. In a later analysis, co-occurring TCRs were grouped using DBSCAN, and TCRdist sequence similarity was added for clustering within HLA-allele-positive subsets. For co-occurrence clustering, repertoires with fewer than 30,000 or more than 120,000 public chains were excluded, along with a handful of repertoires with anomalous nucleotide sharing. TCRdb's version of the immuneACCESS table is confined to in-frame rearrangements and falls short of the full clone set. An unresolved V gene accounts for under half of the shortfall where checked; the remainder is of unknown origin. The V and J calls and clone size are taken from that table; D and trimming were inferred from the DNA. In all, the sample holds some 120,000 clones, and about four fifths of those were seen once. 1.5% to 2% of the sample goes to the ten largest clones.

To note about this clone: No antigen is known for it. Qualities for individual bases were not recorded, and no much larger clone is one base off.

V loses 8 bases, J loses 0 bases, and the germline ends lie 13 bases apart. The CDR3 holds 14 amino acids from the cysteine to the phenylalanine. Only CDR3 DNA is held: 42 bases, read in frame from base 1. General findings and caveats noted by the study authors: Specific HLA alleles were associated with 15,000 to 20,000 TCR beta sequences at a false discovery rate of 0.05 in a later analysis. The 87-base-pair reads could not distinguish some IMGT-functional V segments, including TRBV6-2 and TRBV6-3, so those segments were excluded. A total of 150 or so TCR beta chains were listed by the study as associated with cytomegalovirus. Most TCR sequences were observed very rarely across donors, whereas some public TCRs were present in many individuals. A later analysis found that most CMV-associated TCR beta chains appeared HLA-restricted, with HLA associations seemingly driven largely by CMV exposure. A later genetic analysis reported fewer N-insertions in productive TCRs among donors in an Asian-associated ancestry cluster than the roughly 620-donor mean. Assigning TCR associations to individual alleles was difficult when HLA alleles, especially DR and DQ, strongly co-occurred. In a later analysis, TCR association rates were found to vary across HLA loci, with the most associated TCRs seen for DRB1 alleles and the fewest for HLA-C alleles. Linkage disequilibrium might explain the correlated functional status among segregating V segments, but an unknown experimental factor could not be ruled out. A few of the identified cytomegalovirus-associated TCR beta chains were confirmed in vitro to be specific for cytomegalovirus antigens. A cluster of highly shared sequence variants was judged likely to represent a technical artifact of the sequencing pipeline. Roughly uniform sequencing depth across donors was assumed in presence/absence analyses, although this assumption may not hold. The only immune exposure information available for the cohort was CMV serostatus. Because HLA typing was unavailable for some donors at each locus, only the typed subset was used in association tests. A further reported finding was that TCR beta sequences accurately predicted the HLA-A and HLA-B alleles for most subjects in the first cohort. Because counts were too low, 15 to 20 rarely observed V segments, including chromosome 9 orphons, were left out of the earlier analysis of approximately 580 of the donors. In both the original and validation cohorts, the classifier was reported to diagnose cytomegalovirus status with high specificity and sensitivity. Several of the top co-occurrence clusters appeared to be linked to parvovirus B19, influenza, CMV and Epstein-Barr virus, according to a later analysis. The authors suggested that the approach could potentially be extended to other disease states and immunological phenotypes. In a later analysis, HLA-associated TCR beta chains were found to be more clonally expanded and to have lower generation probabilities than equally common non-associated chains. V-gene and J-gene trimming of TCR beta chains was associated with a missense DCLRE1C variant in a later genetic analysis, and the association was replicated in an independent cohort. An earlier analysis of several hundred of the donors showed that most TCR beta V segments appeared in productive rearrangements either about 87% or about 30% of the time, which broadly matched IMGT annotations. This cohort had only TCR beta chains sequenced, and the lack of alpha or paired-chain data limited which features could be detected.

The cohort comprised 710 or so healthy bone marrow donors. All cohort members were sampled while nominally healthy, although unrecorded immune exposures were likely present. The donor was CMV seronegative and belonged to the group of 352 seronegative cohort members. A peripheral blood sample was provided by each donor, and peripheral blood mononuclear cells were used for TCR beta sequencing. The Qiagen DNeasy Blood Extraction Kit was used to extract genomic DNA from the blood cell samples. This receptor was taken from a woman younger than 35 in good health and CMV-seronegative. This chain joins TRBV23-1 to TRBJ1-1, and TRBD1 may be the D gene, going by 6 matching bases. TRBV23-1 carries the ORF label, with uncertain function. Sequenced sample: PBMCs. The sequenced DNA is TGCGCCAGCGGCCAAACAGGGATGAACACTGAAGCTTTCTTT. Protein translation: CASGQTGMNTEAFF.